A selection of T cell receptor beta chains follows, all from one sample in a study of T cell responses to AZD1222 COVID-19 vaccine. Assay used: immunoSEQ multiplex PCR; TCRdb lists only in-frame clones, some missing. The sample has about 120,000 clones, 70% to 90% seen once. The sequencing used peripheral blood, collected on day 0 of MenACWY control vaccination. The receptors were sampled from an adult in good health. CDR3s include the opening cysteine and the closing phenylalanine or tryptophan. D genes are given only for firm matches. Where a row states a size, it is once, few, many or the class of an expanded clone; other rows omit it.

V	D	size	J	CDR3	DNA
TRBV9	.	few	TRBJ1-6	CASSDSWGDPLSPLHF	TGTGCCAGCAGCGATAGCTGGGGTGACCCCCTCTCACCCCTCCACTTT
TRBV18	.	.	TRBJ1-1	CASSPRSLGKGHTEAFF	TGTGCCAGCTCACCGAGGAGTCTGGGGAAGGGGCACACTGAAGCTTTCTTT
TRBV10-2	.	.	TRBJ2-1	CASSDEGTTRSLNEQFF	TGCGCCAGCAGTGACGAAGGGACGACCCGATCCCTTAATGAGCAGTTCTTC
TRBV27	TRBD2	once	TRBJ2-7	CASSWRTRRASGEPYEQYF	TGTGCCAGCAGTTGGAGGACTCGAAGGGCGAGCGGGGAGCCCTACGAGCAGTACTTC
TRBV5-1	.	.	TRBJ1-6	CASSLAAGYNSPLHF	TGCGCCAGCAGCTTGGCCGCGGGGTATAATTCACCCCTCCACTTT
TRBV19	.	.	TRBJ1-2	CASSVPGGASYGYTF	TGTGCCAGTAGTGTCCCGGGAGGGGCCTCATACGGCTACACCTTC
TRBV5-5	TRBD1	.	TRBJ1-6	CASSFLTGGDSPLHF	TGTGCCAGCAGCTTCTTGACAGGGGGGGATTCACCCCTCCACTTT
TRBV18	.	.	TRBJ2-7	CASSPSRQYSYEQYF	TGTGCCAGCTCACCCTCCCGGCAGTACTCCTACGAGCAGTACTTC
TRBV5-1	.	.	TRBJ1-5	CASSLEQNQPQHF	TGCGCCAGCAGCCTAGAACAGAATCAGCCCCAGCATTTT
TRBV18	.	.	TRBJ1-1	CASSLEENTEAFF	TGTGCCAGCTCGCTCGAAGAGAACACTGAAGCTTTCTTT
TRBV18	.	.	TRBJ1-2	CASSPGLNYGYTF	TGTGCCAGCTCACCAGGACTTAACTATGGCTACACCTTC
TRBV5-5	.	.	TRBJ1-3	CASSLAGAGNTIYF	TGTGCCAGCAGCTTGGCAGGGGCTGGAAACACCATATATTTT
TRBV6-2/TRBV6-3	.	few	TRBJ1-3	CASSYSGRAGTGNTIYF	TGTGCCAGCAGTTACTCGGGCCGAGCAGGGACTGGAAACACCATATATTTT
TRBV28	.	once	TRBJ1-1	CASSPPSAQGGAEAFF	TGTGCCAGCAGTCCCCCCTCCGCACAGGGAGGTGCTGAAGCTTTCTTT
TRBV2	.	.	TRBJ1-5	CASKLGNQPQHF	TGTGCCAGCAAACTAGGGAATCAGCCCCAGCATTTT